This T cell receptor (beta chain) was sequenced for a study of shared clonotypes between healthy human individuals (dated by TCRdb to about 2020). Turning to the overall study: The cohort comprised two women and three men aged 18 to 49 years. For each donor, three plates each were used for CD4 naive and CD4 memory, two plates were used for CD8 naive, and one plate was used for CD8 memory. The study deeply sequenced blood TCR repertoires of several healthy adults to estimate repertoire size and the extent of clonotype sharing between individuals. Different laboratories and diverse techniques were used to prepare libraries and sequence TCR repertoires, to increase sequencing depth and limit assay-specific biases. Each donor's leukapheresis produced roughly between about 0.85 and 10 billion PBMCs. Overall results and qualifications from the work: When a few donors were compared, the shared fraction of clonotypes was about 5.2% for naive CD4, less than 4% for naive CD8, about 2.5% for memory CD4, and 0.35% to 0.4% for memory CD8. Pairwise subsampling indicated that sequencing depth was expected to affect the degree of clonotype sharing among donors. Sampling was restricted to blood, and TCR repertoires in tissue are likely to differ from TCR repertoires in blood. Higher generation probabilities were observed for clonotypes shared by all four sorted-subset donors than for non-shared clonotypes. Estimated clonotype richness was generally larger for naive than for memory subsets. Incomplete sequencing was indicated by rarefaction of sorted-subset datasets, despite the large sequencing depth. The small number of donors limited the genetic and exposure-history diversity represented.

The donors were healthy, HIV-negative adults with no recently reported acute infections or vaccinations. Every donor was a Caucasian adult living in Nashville, Tennessee, USA. CD4+ T cells were enriched by magnetic negative selection; naive cells were then positively selected on CD45RA, and the negative fraction formed the memory subset. Blood was obtained by leukapheresis, after which PBMCs were separated by Ficoll-Histopaque density gradient centrifugation and cryopreserved in liquid nitrogen vapor phase. Purity and quantity of every magnetically sorted T cell population were checked by analytical flow cytometry. Genomic DNA was isolated from every sorted fraction and measured by UV absorbance on a Nanodrop 2000c. Spanning cysteine to phenylalanine, the CDR3 consists of 13 amino acids. Just the 39-base CDR3 DNA is kept, in frame starting at base 1. From a lookup of the germline V gene, CDR1 and CDR2 are SGHTA and FQGNSA. Trimmed from V: 5 bases; trimmed from J: 6 bases; junction bases lacking a gene match: 2.

This clone was recorded only once. Its cognate antigen has yet to be identified. Base qualities are not recorded, but no much larger clone differs from it by a single base. Using the deep immunoSEQ assay, multiplex PCR amplified TCR CDR3 regions from genomic DNA. Extracted genomic DNA from each cell subset was distributed evenly across all wells of several immunoSEQ 96-well plates, and each plate was treated as a replicate. For sorted subsets, each replicate PCR was loaded with about 0.2 ug genomic DNA, equivalent to 30,000 or so T cell genomes. Purified libraries were measured with a Qubit 3.0 fluorometer, size-checked on a Bioanalyzer 2100, and measured again with the KAPA Library Quantification kit. A separate single-read 150-cycle Illumina NextSeq 550 flow cell was used to sequence each immunoSEQ 96-well plate. The authors' analysis ran thus. Because the immunoSEQ output held only junctional sequences and lacked quality scores, the filtering could not match the filtering applied to full-length reads. Sequences were annotated with PyIR, a Python wrapper for IgBLAST v1.9, using IMGT germline references to assign V/J genes and CDR3. Any read was removed if the V/J assignment was weak (E-value above 1e-6), the CDR3 was missing, or the read contained stop codons, out-of-frame junctions, or ambiguous translated residues. V3J clonotypes were defined as sequences sharing the same inferred V gene, J gene, and CDR3 amino acid sequence. Percentage overlap between repertoires was computed as shared unique clonotypes divided by the size of the smaller repertoire. Repertoire richness was assessed with RTK rarefaction, the Chao1 estimator, and Recon v2.1 estimates of unobserved clonotypes. Generation probabilities were computed with OLGA for all TCRbeta clonotypes obtained by the gDNA method from a handful of donors. In TCRdb, the immuneACCESS table is reduced to in-frame sequences with V and J assigned. These tables do not hold every clone; where another copy was compared, an unresolved V gene accounts for under half, and the others remain unexplained. V, J and clone size are those of that table, while D and trimming were read from the DNA. The sample includes 2,500,000 or so clones, with under 95% observed a single time. In total, the top ten clones hold 0.36% of the sample.

Sequencing used naive CD4+ T cells from PBMCs. What the cell subset or site label conveys for this sample: CD45RA+ positively selected. The rearranged chain carries TRBV7-2 and TRBJ1-5, and TRBD1 aligns with 9 junction nucleotides. This receptor was obtained from a man aged 18 to 29 in good health. Some clones in this sample may be carry-over from other donors' samples. The CDR3 region has the sequence CASSRDRVQPQHF. The sequenced DNA: TGTGCCAGCAGCCGGGACAGGGTTCAGCCCCAGCATTTT.